This T cell receptor (beta chain) derives from a study of early T cells in non-severe SARS-CoV-2 infection. Overall study context: Unsorted whole-blood RNA was sequenced in bulk, leaving chains unpaired. Study results and limitations: VDJdb matching, biased toward anti-spike CD8 responses, missed private and CD4 specificities.

From germline, CDR1 is SGHDT and CDR2 YYEEEE. This CDR3 has 13 residues. The V segment lost 4 bases and the J segment 4 bases; nucleotides outside the gene matches: 4. Unique molecular identifiers (one per individual cDNA molecule) were attached. TCRdb re-derived calls from the 5' RACE reads in MiXCR, one entry per CDR3 protein. There are tens of thousands of distinct CDR3 sequences in the sample; about an eighth occur only once, and roughly 6.4% lies in the top ten. This clonotype was counted a few times. What it recognizes is unknown. The sequencing sample was made of whole blood. The chain is built from TRBV5-6 and TRBJ1-1; 7 bases agree with TRBD1. The source is an adult who was a healthcare worker with PCR-confirmed SARS-CoV-2 infection or an uninfected control (not recorded which). Here the CDR3 DNA reads TGTGCCAGCAGCAGCCGGGACAGCACTGAAGCTTTCTTT. This sequence encodes CASSSRDSTEAFF.